The T cell receptor (beta chain) described here comes from a study of shared clonotypes between healthy human individuals. The ends were cut back, 1 base at V and 7 bases at J, with 11 bases in the middle. CDR1 SGHTA and CDR2 FQGNSA come from the germline V gene. CDR3 length: 14 residues. Deep was the level at which the assay was run. TCRdb keeps only in-frame clones here, not all; method: immunoSEQ multiplex PCR. The table records 550,000 to 850,000 clones, roughly two thirds of them present only once. The rearrangement links TRBV7-2 to TRBJ2-1; no clear D gene. Specimen: memory CD4+ T cells sorted from blood. Subset defined: CD45RA-negative fraction. The sequence was collected from a woman aged 25 to 45 in good health. The DNA for the CDR3 is TGTGCCAGCAGCTTAGACGGACCGCGGAATGAGCAGTTCTTC. The encoded protein is CASSLDGPRNEQFF. The full variable domain, in which reference TRBV7-2 and TRBJ2-1 provide the parts outside the CDR3, is GAGVSQSPSNKVTEKGKDVELRCDPISGHTALYWYRQSLGQGLEFLIYFQGNSAPDKSGLPSDRFSAERTGGSVSTLTIQRTQQEDSAVYLCASSLDGPRNEQFFGPGTRLTVL.